The 21 T cell receptor beta chains in this list originate from one sample, sequenced in a study of blood T cells in healthy people across ages. The authors ran a second PCR of 7 to 11 cycles using a sample-barcoded 5' primer and a J-beta primer mix. Each CDR3 protein is one row after TCRdb ran MiXCR on the 5' RACE reads. The data show fewer than 900,000 distinct CDR3 sequences, with 35% to 40% seen just once and over 10% held by the top ten. The sample taken for sequencing was blood. The receptors derive from a man between 18 and 35 years old in good health.

This clonotype was seen only a few times. V is TRBV21-1 and J is TRBJ2-7; TRBD1, the D gene given by the table, was not confirmed from the DNA. TRBV21-1 is shown as a pseudogene. The CDR3 totals 12 residues. CDR3 in DNA: TGTGCCAGCAGCAAAGTTGGGGGCCCCAAGTACTTC. Translated: CASSKVGGPKYF.

Here the CDR3 reads CASRFARGTGDTGELFF. Here the CDR3 DNA reads TGCGCCAGCAGATTTGCTCGGGGGACAGGGGACACCGGGGAGCTGTTTTTT. The J gene is TRBJ2-2, the V gene TRBV5-1, with 10 bases aligning to TRBD1. The CDR3 spans 17 residues. Germline V CDR1 and CDR2: SGHRS, YFSETQ. V gave up 5 bases and J gave up 3 bases; unmatched junction bases: 10.

This chain joins TRBV12-3 or TRBV12-4 and TRBJ1-1, with TRBD1 identical over 8 bases. The CDR3 totals 13 residues. The junction had 5 bases not matched to a gene; V was cut back by 6 bases and J by 5 bases. The CDR3 region has the DNA TGTGCCAGCAGGCAGGGGGCGCGGACTGAAGCTTTCTTT. Its protein is CASRQGARTEAFF.

This clonotype was detected ten times or more. The gene calls are TRBV20-1 and TRBJ2-1; 8 positions match TRBD2. The junction had 13 bases not matched to a gene; V was cut back by 5 bases and J by 4 bases. CDR3 size: 16 residues. Germline CDR1 and CDR2: DFQATT and SNEGSKA (reference sequence). The CDR3 is CSAAHPQRGPYNEQFF. CDR3 nucleotide sequence: TGCAGTGCTGCCCACCCCCAGCGGGGGCCTTACAATGAGCAGTTCTTC.

Of note for this clonotype: One end of the junction varies from germline; a read error may be responsible. V is TRBV13 and J is TRBJ2-1; maybe TRBD2 (7 bases). CDR1 is PRHDT, CDR2 FYEKMQ, per germline (reference sequence). The CDR3 runs 18 residues. The CDR3 region is CASSLFGGLGLSCNEQFF. CDR3 in DNA: TGTGCCAGCAGCTTATTCGGGGGGCTCGGACTTTCCTGCAATGAGCAGTTCTTC.

The J gene is TRBJ2-1, the V gene TRBV5-1, with 8 bases fitting TRBD2. The CDR3 has 20 amino acids. Germline V CDR1 and CDR2: SGHRS, YFSETQ. V was clipped by 3 bases and J by 12 bases; unmatched bases: 29. The CDR3 DNA reads as TGCGCCAGCAGCTCCCCGGACAACTACGGGGGGGACTTCCTTTACGATGGGCAGTTCTTC. As protein: CASSSPDNYGGDFLYDGQFF.

This clonotype was detected only a few times. The rearrangement links TRBV4-3 to TRBJ2-7, with D uncertain. CDR1 and CDR2 from the germline V gene are LGHNA and YSLEER. The CDR3 contains 14 residues. V dropped 4 bases and J dropped 3 bases, with 13 bases sitting between them. The CDR3: CASSLSGGDYEQYF. Written as DNA, the CDR3 is TGCGCCAGCAGCCTATCAGGTGGGGACTACGAGCAGTACTTC.

The genes are TRBV6-6 and TRBJ1-2; a weak D match, TRBD1 (5 bases). CDR3 length: 15 residues. Germline CDR1 MNHNY, CDR2 SVGAGI (reference sequence). The V and J ends lost 5 bases and 2 bases respectively, with 15 bases between them. The chain's CDR3 is CASSPRIGGNYGYTF. The CDR3 DNA reads as TGTGCCAGCAGTCCCCGGATCGGGGGGAACTATGGCTACACCTTC.

Only a few counts were recorded for this clonotype. V is TRBV5-5 and J is TRBJ1-1, with no clear D. The CDR3 is 16 residues long. V was clipped by 0 bases and J by 0 bases, with 12 bases between them. Germline V gene sequence: CDR1 SGHKS, CDR2 YYEKEE (reference sequence). The CDR3 DNA sequence: TGTGCCAGCAGCTTGGTCGCAGGCTTGATGAACACTGAAGCTTTCTTT. Amino acid sequence: CASSLVAGLMNTEAFF. Full variable domain (remainder filled in from reference TRBV5-5 and TRBJ1-1): DAGVTQSPTHLIKTRGQQVTLRCSPISGHKSVSWYQQVLGQGPQFIFQYYEKEERGRGNFPDRFSARQFPNYSSELNVNALLLGDSALYLCASSLVAGLMNTEAFFGQGTRLTVV.

This clonotype was seen only a few times. This chain connects TRBV4-3 to TRBJ2-2; possibly TRBD1 for D (5 bases). Germline V gene data show CDR1 as LGHNA and CDR2 as YSLEER. The CDR3 has 14 amino acids. V was clipped by 0 bases and J by 7 bases, with 9 bases between them. The CDR3 loop reads CASSQEGVSGELFF. The CDR3, as DNA: TGCGCCAGCAGCCAAGAAGGGGTTAGCGGGGAGCTGTTTTTT.

This clonotype showed up many times. V is TRBV4-3 and J is TRBJ2-3; D gene unclear. Germline V gene lookup returns CDR1 LGHNA and CDR2 YSLEER. The V end lost 0 bases, the J end lost 4 bases, and 11 bases lay between the germline ends. The CDR3 is made up of 15 amino acids. CDR3 DNA sequence: TGCGCCAGCAGCCAAGATCTTGCCTCCGCAGATACGCAGTATTTT. It encodes CASSQDLASADTQYF.

This clonotype has only a few counts. This sequence joins TRBV27 and TRBJ1-3; TRBD1 is a possible D gene (6 bases). V was pared by 8 bases and J by 0 bases, with 20 bases between. The CDR3 consists of 17 residues. CDR1 is MNHEY and CDR2 is SMNVEV in the germline V gene (reference sequence). Here the CDR3 reads CASSRQGRPGSGNTIYF. In nucleotides, the CDR3 is TGTGCCAGCTCGCGGCAGGGGCGTCCTGGCTCTGGAAACACCATATATTTT.

This clonotype occurred a few times. This chain joins TRBV4-3 and TRBJ2-1; 7 bases are shared with TRBD2. The assigned J gene may be wrong: the sequence end matches TRBJ2-7 better. This CDR3 has 15 amino acids. Per germline, CDR1 LGHNA and CDR2 YSLEER. DNA of the CDR3: TGCGCCAGCTCGGCGGGGCTAGCGGAGTACAATGAGCAGTACTTC. Its protein is CASSAGLAEYNEQYF.

A remark on this clonotype: This may be a read error: a much more frequent sequence differs by one nucleotide. This chain connects TRBV9 to TRBJ2-5, with D tentatively TRBD2 (6 bases). The CDR3 loop spans 13 amino acids. The germline gives CDR1 SGDLS, CDR2 YYNGEE. V shed 7 bases and J shed 11 bases, with 21 bases lying between them. The CDR3 sequence is CASRGSYGNEQYF. The CDR3 DNA reads as TGTGCCAGCCGGGGGAGTTACGGCAATGAGCAGTACTTC.

This clonotype was seen ten or more times. The CDR3 protein is CASSDSEVGEQYF. The CDR3 DNA is TGTGCCAGCAGTGACTCGGAGGTTGGTGAGCAGTACTTC. V and J are TRBV6-4 and TRBJ2-7, with D possibly being TRBD2 (5 bases). The CDR3 spans 13 residues. V was clipped by 0 bases and J by 7 bases, with 10 bases between them. Looked up from germline, CDR1 is MRHNA and CDR2 is SNTAGT.

This clonotype was recorded a few times. This chain joins TRBV7-8 and TRBJ1-4, with D possibly matching TRBD1 (5 bases). V was pared by 0 bases and J by 5 bases, with 13 bases between. Per germline, CDR1 SGHVS and CDR2 FQNEAQ. This CDR3 has 16 amino acids. CDR3 in amino acids: CASSLASGRLNEKLFF. Here the CDR3 DNA reads TGTGCCAGCAGCTTAGCTTCGGGGCGCTTAAATGAAAAACTGTTTTTT.

This clonotype has a single count. With a much larger clone just one base away, this may be a read error. The chain carries TRBV20-1 and TRBJ2-5; TRBD2 matches at 10 bases. Germline-derived CDR1 and CDR2 are DFQATT and SNEGSKA (reference sequence). Trimming took 2 bases from V and 11 from J; bases not matched to a gene: 11. The CDR3 consists of 14 residues. The CDR3 sequence is CSARFGTSVDEQYF. CDR3 DNA sequence: TGCAGTGCTAGATTTGGGACTAGCGTTGATGAGCAGTACTTC.

This clonotype showed up just a few times. The V gene is TRBV6-6, the J gene TRBJ1-6; D remains unclear. Trimming shortened V by 2 bases and J by 8 bases, and 7 bases separated the two germline ends. CDR1 is MNHNY, CDR2 SVGAGI, per germline (reference sequence). This CDR3 region has 13 residues. The CDR3 region is CASSYGWDSPLHF. DNA of the CDR3: TGTGCCAGCAGTTACGGCTGGGATTCACCCCTCCACTTT.

The V call is TRBV12-3 or TRBV12-4, the J call TRBJ2-5, with D perhaps TRBD2 (5 bases). This CDR3 region has 17 residues. Trimming took 4 bases from V and 2 from J, leaving 20 bases between them. The CDR3 bases are TGTGCCAGCAGTTCTCCGGACCATCGCGGGCCACAAGAGACCCAGTACTTC. Protein sequence: CASSSPDHRGPQETQYF.

The V and J genes are TRBV5-1 and TRBJ2-1; D is ambiguous. The germline V and J ends were trimmed by 0 bases and 8 bases, with 9 bases remaining between them. This CDR3 has 13 amino acids. The germline V gene encodes CDR1 SGHRS and CDR2 YFSETQ. In DNA, the CDR3 is TGCGCCAGCAGCTTGGCCGACGGATATGAGCAGTTCTTC. Encoded protein: CASSLADGYEQFF.

This clonotype was detected only a few times. The rearrangement uses TRBV12-3 or TRBV12-4 and TRBJ2-5; no firm D call. This CDR3 region has 12 residues. Between the trimmed V and J ends, which lost 1 base and 11 bases, there was a span of 11 bases. CDR3 loop: CASSLVSRQQYF. For the CDR3, the DNA is TGTGCCAGCAGTTTAGTCTCTCGCCAGCAGTACTTC.